The 32 T cell receptor beta chains below were found in one sample sequenced in a study of radiotherapy plus CTLA-4 blockade in lung cancer (dated by TCRdb to 2017 to 2018). The library was built by means of the immunoSEQ multiplex PCR assay. Sourced from immuneACCESS, this table was stored by TCRdb with only in-frame sequences that have V and J called. A share of the clones is absent; for the studies checked, an unresolved V gene accounts for under half, and the remainder has no known explanation. For this sample the table gives around 56,000 clones, of which roughly four fifths were detected only once. The ten most abundant clones make up 16% of the sample. Here the sequenced sample was peripheral blood, taken from a patient treated with radiotherapy plus ipilimumab. The receptors shown here come from a human donor with non-small cell lung cancer who had a complete response to radiotherapy plus ipilimumab.

CDR3 bases: TGCAGCGGCGGACAGACCTACAATGAGCAGTTCTTC. It codes for CSGGQTYNEQFF. The chain has TRBV29-1 and TRBJ2-1; maybe TRBD1 (6 bases). Germline CDR1 reads SQVTM; CDR2 reads ANQGSEA. The CDR3 has 12 residues. V was pared by 7 bases and J by 2 bases, with 9 bases between.

The chain recombines TRBV9 with TRBJ2-1, with TRBD2 matching 7 bases. The V gene's germline CDR1 is SGDLS and CDR2 YYNGEE. The CDR3 consists of 15 residues. V was pared by 0 bases and J by 6 bases, with 6 bases of the junction left unmatched. The CDR3 sequence is CASSVASGSGNEQFF. In DNA form, the CDR3 reads TGTGCCAGCAGCGTAGCTAGCGGCAGCGGCAATGAGCAGTTCTTC.

The rearrangement links TRBV30 to TRBJ1-4; a weak D match, TRBD1 (6 bases). Germline V gene sequence: CDR1 GTSNPN, CDR2 SVGIG (reference sequence). This CDR3 comprises 16 residues. The V end lost 1 base, the J end lost 0 bases, and 12 bases lay between the germline ends. CDR3 bases: TGTGCCTGGAGTGCGGGGGGCAGTTCAACTAATGAAAAACTGTTTTTT. This encodes CAWSAGGSSTNEKLFF.

This clone was picked up a small number of times. The chain joins TRBV19 to TRBJ1-2, with 7 bases that match TRBD1. The CDR3 contains 16 residues. Trimming at V came to 3 bases and at J to 6 bases, leaving 13 bases not matched to a gene. Germline lookup yields CDR1 LNHDA and CDR2 SQIVND (reference sequence). The CDR3, as DNA: TGTGCCAGTAGTATGGAAAGGACAGGACCTTCAGATGGCTACACCTTC. This gives the protein CASSMERTGPSDGYTF.

This chain connects TRBV15 to TRBJ2-5; 8 bases fit TRBD2. Germline trimming cut 5 bases from V and 5 bases from J; bases unmatched to any gene: 13. Germline CDR1 and CDR2: LNHNV and YYDKDF (reference sequence). The CDR3 totals 16 residues. This CDR3 is CATSSSPGLGGETQYF. As DNA, the CDR3 is TGTGCCACCAGCTCCTCTCCGGGACTAGGAGGCGAGACCCAGTACTTC.

DNA of the CDR3: TGTGCTAGTGGCAGGAACACTGAAGCTTTCTTT. Protein product: CASGRNTEAFF. The rearrangement uses TRBV12-5 and TRBJ1-1; D gene ambiguous. CDR1 and CDR2 from the germline V gene are LGHNT and FRNRAP. The CDR3 length is 11 residues. V gave up 6 bases and J gave up 1 base, with 3 bases separating them.

The CDR3: CASRDSVSGANVLTF. The CDR3 bases are TGTGCCAGCAGAGACAGCGTCTCTGGGGCCAACGTCCTGACTTTC. The chain has TRBV2 and TRBJ2-6; possible D gene TRBD1, 5 bases. Germline V gives CDR1 SNHLY, CDR2 FYNNEI. The CDR3 length is 15 residues. Trimming pared 6 bases from V and 0 bases from J, leaving 9 bases between.

The rearrangement joins TRBV7-9 to TRBJ2-7, with 9 bases fitting TRBD1. V lost 7 bases, J lost 6 bases, and 4 bases stayed unmatched. CDR3 length: 12 residues. Germline assignment: CDR1 SEHNR and CDR2 FQNEAQ (reference sequence). CDR3 in DNA: TGTGCCAGCACGGACAGGGGAAGCGAGCAGTACTTC. Residues: CASTDRGSEQYF.

This clone has a single count. This sequence joins TRBV5-1 and TRBJ2-3; 14 positions match TRBD2. Germline V gene lookup returns CDR1 SGHRS and CDR2 YFSETQ. The CDR3 is 16 amino acids. V was pared by 4 bases and J by 4 bases, with 5 bases of the junction left unmatched. The CDR3 DNA reads as TGCGCCAGCAGCCTAGGACTAGCGGGAGGAGCAGATACGCAGTATTTT. It translates to CASSLGLAGGADTQYF.

The chain links TRBV18 to TRBJ1-2; D ambiguous. The CDR3 extends over 14 amino acids. Germline lookup yields CDR1 KGHSH and CDR2 LQKENI. The V end was cut by 4 bases, the J end by 2 bases, with 11 bases between. The CDR3 DNA reads as TGTGCCAGCTCACTAGGCAGGTCGAACTATGGCTACACCTTC. It specifies CASSLGRSNYGYTF.

The genes are TRBV28 and TRBJ2-7, with 12 bases fitting TRBD1. The germline CDR1 and CDR2 sequences are MDHEN and SYDVKM. The V and J ends lost 8 bases and 8 bases, in that order; junction bases with no gene match: 10. There are 14 residues in the CDR3. The CDR3 loop reads CASGEGQGAGKQYV. In nucleotides, the CDR3 is TGTGCCAGCGGGGAGGGACAGGGGGCTGGTAAGCAGTACGTC.

The chain links TRBV6-5 to TRBJ2-7; tentative D call: TRBD1 (6 bases). CDR3 length: 14 residues. Germline lookup yields CDR1 MNHEY and CDR2 SVGAGI. V dropped 6 bases and J dropped 0 bases, with 12 bases sitting between them. The chain's CDR3 is CASSPRTDSYEQYF. CDR3 bases: TGTGCCAGCAGCCCTCGGACAGACTCCTACGAGCAGTACTTC.

This chain connects TRBV5-1 to TRBJ2-6; TRBD1 matches at 10 bases. The ends lost 0 bases at V and 0 bases at J; junction bases unmatched: 3. Germline V gene lookup returns CDR1 SGHRS and CDR2 YFSETQ. This CDR3 is built from 18 residues. This chain's CDR3 is CASSLVGQGSSGANVLTF. For the CDR3, the DNA is TGCGCCAGCAGCTTGGTGGGACAGGGGAGCTCTGGGGCCAACGTCCTGACTTTC. Using reference TRBV5-1 and TRBJ2-6 for the parts outside the CDR3, the full variable domain is KAGVTQTPRYLIKTRGQQVTLSCSPISGHRSVSWYQQTPGQGLQFLFEYFSETQRNKGNFPGRFSGRQFSNSRSEMNVSTLELGDSALYLCASSLVGQGSSGANVLTFGAGSRLTVL.

The rearrangement joins TRBV7-9 to TRBJ1-2; 9 nucleotides align to TRBD1. J was trimmed by 5 bases and V by 4 bases; bases with no gene match: 11. CDR1 is SEHNR, CDR2 FQNEAQ, per germline (reference sequence). The CDR3 is made up of 16 amino acids. The CDR3 spells CASSSGTGKLGYGYTF. CDR3 in DNA: TGTGCCAGCAGCTCCGGGACAGGGAAACTTGGATATGGCTACACCTTC.

CDR3: CASSPGQGATEAFF. The CDR3 DNA reads as TGTGCCAGCTCCCCCGGACAGGGGGCAACTGAAGCTTTCTTT. The rearrangement links TRBV18 to TRBJ1-1; 11 bases are shared with TRBD1. V dropped 6 bases and J dropped 5; count of bases not matched to a gene: 5. This CDR3 region has 14 residues. CDR1 is KGHSH, CDR2 LQKENI, per germline.

This chain uses TRBV19 with TRBJ1-1; D not certain. The CDR3 is 14 amino acids. Trimming left V 0 bases short and J 5 bases short, with 10 bases between. The germline V gene encodes CDR1 LNHDA and CDR2 SQIVND (reference sequence). The CDR3 nucleotides are TGTGCCAGTAGTATAGATCTGGGAGGTACTGAAGCTTTCTTT. Protein sequence: CASSIDLGGTEAFF.

V gene TRBV4-1 combines with J gene TRBJ1-6; no clear D. Germline CDR1 and CDR2: MGHRA and YSYEKL. The CDR3 contains 15 residues. The ends were cut back, 0 bases at V and 9 bases at J, with 12 bases in the middle. The CDR3 DNA reads TGCGCCAGCAGCCAAGAGCACGGGGTTTTTTCACCCCTCCACTTT. Its translation is CASSQEHGVFSPLHF.

The CDR3 sequence is CASSFSGQGYNEQFF. The CDR3 DNA reads as TGTGCCAGCAGCTTCTCGGGACAGGGGTACAATGAGCAGTTCTTC. The chain uses TRBV7-9 and TRBJ2-1; 10 nucleotides line up with TRBD1. The junction had 3 bases not matched to a gene; V was cut back by 3 bases and J by 4 bases. The CDR3 runs 15 residues. In germline, CDR1 is SEHNR, CDR2 FQNEAQ (reference sequence).

This chain uses TRBV7-9 with TRBJ1-5, with a tentative D call TRBD1 (5 bases). The CDR3 extends over 12 amino acids. Germline V gene data show CDR1 as SEHNR and CDR2 as FQNEAQ (reference sequence). The V end lost 5 bases, the J end lost 6 bases, and 8 bases lay between the germline ends. Here the CDR3 reads CASSPGGQPQHF. CDR3 DNA: TGTGCCAGCAGCCCCGGGGGTCAGCCCCAGCATTTT.

This chain joins TRBV7-2 and TRBJ2-7, with 7 bases aligning to TRBD1. From germline, CDR1 is SGHTA and CDR2 FQGNSA. J was trimmed by 6 bases and V by 1 base; bases with no gene match: 0. The CDR3 is made up of 12 amino acids. CDR3 bases: TGTGCCAGCAGCTTAGACAGGGGCGAGCAGTACTTC. Amino acids: CASSLDRGEQYF.

The V call is TRBV7-2, the J call TRBJ1-3; 8 bases fit TRBD1. The CDR3 spans 17 residues. The V segment lost 2 bases and the J segment 3 bases; nucleotides outside the gene matches: 9. Germline CDR1 is SGHTA and CDR2 is FQGNSA. CDR3 nucleotides: TGTGCCAGCAGCTTACTCGCGCAGGGGGCTGGTGGAAACACCATATATTTT. Protein sequence: CASSLLAQGAGGNTIYF. Supplemented by reference TRBV7-2 and TRBJ1-3, the full variable domain reads GAGVSQSPSNKVTEKGKDVELRCDPISGHTALYWYRQSLGQGLEFLIYFQGNSAPDKSGLPSDRFSAERTGGSVSTLTIQRTQQEDSAVYLCASSLLAQGAGGNTIYFGEGSWLTVV.

The chain joins TRBV27 to TRBJ2-3, with D perhaps TRBD2 (5 bases). Germline values: CDR1 MNHEY, CDR2 SMNVEV (reference sequence). The CDR3 has 17 residues. V dropped 3 bases and J dropped 0 bases, with 16 bases sitting between them. The DNA for the CDR3 is TGTGCCAGCAGTTTGTTGGCTAGCTATGATAGCACAGATACGCAGTATTTT. It is translated as CASSLLASYDSTDTQYF.

V is TRBV2 and J is TRBJ2-7, with 7 bases identical to TRBD1. The V and J ends lost 4 bases and 4 bases, in that order; junction bases with no gene match: 1. The CDR3 loop spans 12 amino acids. The germline gives CDR1 SNHLY, CDR2 FYNNEI. CDR3 DNA: TGTGCCAGCAGTGGACAGGGTTACGAGCAGTACGTC. Protein sequence: CASSGQGYEQYV.

The CDR3 bases are TGCGCCAGCAGCCGAGGAGGGGGGACAGGATCCTACGAGCAGTACTTC. Protein sequence: CASSRGGGTGSYEQYF. V is TRBV4-3 and J is TRBJ2-7, with 8 bases lining up with TRBD1. V dropped 4 bases and J dropped 1; count of bases not matched to a gene: 9. Germline-derived CDR1 and CDR2 are LGHNA and YSLEER. The CDR3 runs 16 residues.

J is TRBJ1-3 and V is TRBV9; D remains unclear. V was pared by 4 bases and J by 0 bases, with 8 bases between. This CDR3 contains 14 residues. The germline V gene has CDR1 SGDLS and CDR2 YYNGEE. Written as DNA, the CDR3 is TGTGCCAGCAGCATACAGAGCTCTGGAAACACCATATATTTT. It is translated as CASSIQSSGNTIYF.

Regarding this clone: The junction shows a germline mismatch at one end, possibly a read error. The chain couples TRBV7-7 to TRBJ2-3, with no clear D. The CDR3 extends over 13 amino acids. CDR1 and CDR2 from the germline V gene are SSHAT and FNYEAQ (reference sequence). The CDR3 protein is CASSFQWQDTQYF. In DNA, the CDR3 is TGTGCTAGCAGCTTTCAGTGGCAGGATACGCAGTATTTT.

This clone was observed a few times. V is TRBV7-2 and J is TRBJ1-5; D is ambiguous. CDR3 length equals 13 residues. V lost 0 bases and J lost 6, with 6 bases in between. Germline loops: CDR1 SGHTA, CDR2 FQGNSA. The CDR3 is CASSLAGGQPQHF. The CDR3 DNA reads as TGTGCCAGCAGCTTAGCCGGTGGTCAGCCCCAGCATTTT.

The chain links TRBV29-1 to TRBJ2-1; 8 bases agree with TRBD2. The germline CDR1 and CDR2 sequences are SQVTM and ANQGSEA. V lost 7 bases to trimming and J lost 10 bases; unmatched junction nucleotides: 15. The CDR3 consists of 14 residues. CDR3 region: CSAGAGELHWEQFF. The CDR3 nucleotides are TGCAGCGCCGGAGCGGGGGAGCTCCACTGGGAGCAGTTCTTC.

The chain employs TRBV18 and TRBJ2-7, with 7 bases aligning to TRBD2. CDR3 size: 13 residues. V lost 6 bases and J lost 3; bases outside the gene matches: 5. Germline CDR1 KGHSH, CDR2 LQKENI. The CDR3 DNA reads TGTGCCAGCTCGTTCAGGGAGGGCTACGAGCAGTACTTC. It encodes CASSFREGYEQYF.

V usage is TRBV27 and J usage is TRBJ1-1, with D uncertain. Trimming stripped 0 bases from V and 0 bases from J, with 11 bases between. The germline V gene encodes CDR1 MNHEY and CDR2 SMNVEV (reference sequence). The CDR3 runs to 16 residues. The CDR3 DNA is TGTGCCAGCAGTTTATCGCTTACAGTTGTGAACACTGAAGCTTTCTTT. Translating it yields CASSLSLTVVNTEAFF.

This clone occurred once. The chain couples TRBV10-2 to TRBJ1-1, with D tentatively TRBD1 (5 bases). V lost 0 bases and J lost 2, with 7 bases in between. The CDR3 length is 14 residues. The germline gives CDR1 WSHSY, CDR2 SAAADI. The CDR3 is CASSESQGNTEAFF. CDR3 sequence (DNA): TGCGCCAGCAGTGAGTCGCAGGGCAACACTGAAGCTTTCTTT.

The chain carries TRBV30 and TRBJ1-1, with D possibly matching TRBD1 (6 bases). Germline V gene data show CDR1 as GTSNPN and CDR2 as SVGIG (reference sequence). The CDR3 is 13 residues long. Between the trimmed V and J ends, which lost 3 bases and 11 bases, there was a span of 19 bases. CDR3 DNA: TGTGCCTGGAGAGTAATGGGGGCGCAGGTCGCTTTCTTT. Amino acid sequence: CAWRVMGAQVAFF.